This T cell receptor (beta chain) appears in the sequencing data of a study of CD8+CD57+ T cells in acquired aplastic anemia. Study information: Mean DNA quantity obtained from sorted CD4+ and CD8+ cells was around 3.2 ug. Study-level results: Fewer than 30 CD8+ CDR3 sequences were shared between patients and controls.

Details on this clonotype: As yet, its antigen is unknown.

In germline, CDR1 is SGDLS, CDR2 YYNGEE. This CDR3 is built from 17 residues. The ends lost 4 bases at V and 0 bases at J; junction bases unmatched: 7. Both TCR beta VDJ combination and CDR3 sequence profiling were carried out. Genomic DNA was the template for this profiling. Via MiXCR, TCRdb re-called the reads, giving one row per CDR3 protein. The repertoire has around 190,000 distinct CDR3 sequences, roughly half of them found once; the top ten carry about 16%. Sequences were obtained from sorted CD4+, CD8+, or CD8+CD57+ T cells (not recorded which) from PBMCs. The clonotype was recovered from a human donor in good health, serving as a control. The V and J genes are TRBV9 and TRBJ1-3; 10 nucleotides match TRBD1. The CDR3 DNA reads as TGTGCCAGCAGCTCCAGGACAGGGGGGTACTCTGGAAACACCATATATTTT. This sequence encodes CASSSRTGGYSGNTIYF.